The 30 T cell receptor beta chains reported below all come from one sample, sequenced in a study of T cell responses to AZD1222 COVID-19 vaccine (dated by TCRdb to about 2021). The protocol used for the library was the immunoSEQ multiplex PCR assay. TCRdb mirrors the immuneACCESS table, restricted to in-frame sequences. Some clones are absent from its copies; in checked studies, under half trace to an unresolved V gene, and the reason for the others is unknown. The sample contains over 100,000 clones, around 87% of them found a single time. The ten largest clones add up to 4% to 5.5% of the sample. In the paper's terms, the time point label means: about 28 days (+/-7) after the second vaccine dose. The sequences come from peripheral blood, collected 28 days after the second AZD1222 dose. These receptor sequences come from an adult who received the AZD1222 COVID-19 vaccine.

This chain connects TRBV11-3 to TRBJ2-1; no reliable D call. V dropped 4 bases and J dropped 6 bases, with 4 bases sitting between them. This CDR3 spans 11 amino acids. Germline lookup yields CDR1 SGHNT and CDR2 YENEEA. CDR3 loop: CASSSSNEQFF. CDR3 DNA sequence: TGTGCCAGCAGCTCAAGCAATGAGCAGTTCTTC.

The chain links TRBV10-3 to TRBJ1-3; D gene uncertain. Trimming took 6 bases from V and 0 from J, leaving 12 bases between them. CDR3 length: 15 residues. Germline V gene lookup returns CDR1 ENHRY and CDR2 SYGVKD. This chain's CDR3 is CAIRSGTDSGNTIYF. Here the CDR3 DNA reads TGTGCCATCAGGTCGGGTACAGACTCTGGAAACACCATATATTTT.

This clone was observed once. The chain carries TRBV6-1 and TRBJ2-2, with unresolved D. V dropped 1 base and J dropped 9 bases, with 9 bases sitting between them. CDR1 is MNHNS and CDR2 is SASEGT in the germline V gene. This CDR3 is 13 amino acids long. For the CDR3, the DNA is TGTGCCAGCAGTGAAGGAAGGTTGAGGGAGCTGTTTTTT. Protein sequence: CASSEGRLRELFF.

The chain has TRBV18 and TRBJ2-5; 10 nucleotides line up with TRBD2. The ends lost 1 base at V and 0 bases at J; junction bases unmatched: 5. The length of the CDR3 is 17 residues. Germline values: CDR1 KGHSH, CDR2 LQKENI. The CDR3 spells CASSPLTLAGYQETQYF. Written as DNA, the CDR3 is TGTGCCAGCTCACCACTTACACTAGCGGGGTACCAAGAGACCCAGTACTTC.

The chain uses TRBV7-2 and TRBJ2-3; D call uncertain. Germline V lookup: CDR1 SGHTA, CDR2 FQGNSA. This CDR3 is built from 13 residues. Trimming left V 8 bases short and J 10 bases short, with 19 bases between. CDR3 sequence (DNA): TGTGCCAGCCGACTGGCCAGTTCAGTCCCGCAGTATTTT. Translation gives CASRLASSVPQYF.

CDR3 loop: CASSLLGGVGNTIYF. Here the CDR3 DNA reads TGTGCCAGCAGCCTCTTAGGGGGGGTCGGAAACACCATATATTTT. This chain connects TRBV6-5 to TRBJ1-3, with D perhaps TRBD1 (6 bases). V dropped 6 bases and J dropped 4 bases, with 16 bases sitting between them. CDR3 length equals 15 residues. Looked up from germline, CDR1 is MNHEY and CDR2 is SVGAGI.

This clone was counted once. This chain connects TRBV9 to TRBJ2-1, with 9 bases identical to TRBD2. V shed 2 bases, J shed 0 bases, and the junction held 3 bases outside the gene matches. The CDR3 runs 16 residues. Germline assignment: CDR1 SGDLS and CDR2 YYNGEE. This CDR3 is CASSVRSGSSYNEQFF. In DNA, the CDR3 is TGTGCCAGCAGCGTCCGTAGCGGGAGCTCCTACAATGAGCAGTTCTTC. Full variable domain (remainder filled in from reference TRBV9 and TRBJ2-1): DSGVTQTPKHLITATGQRVTLRCSPRSGDLSVYWYQQSLDQGLQFLIQYYNGEERAKGNILERFSAQQFPDLHSELNLSSLELGDSALYFCASSVRSGSSYNEQFFGPGTRLTVL.

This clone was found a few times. The CDR3 DNA reads TGTGCCAGCAGGGAGAGAGCTAGCGGGGGGAGCACAGATACGCAGTATTTT. It yields the protein CASRERASGGSTDTQYF. This rearrangement joins TRBV2 to TRBJ2-3; 11 nucleotides match TRBD2. Trimming removed 6 bases from V and 0 bases from J; junction bases left unmatched: 8. Germline V lookup: CDR1 SNHLY, CDR2 FYNNEI. The CDR3 covers 17 residues.

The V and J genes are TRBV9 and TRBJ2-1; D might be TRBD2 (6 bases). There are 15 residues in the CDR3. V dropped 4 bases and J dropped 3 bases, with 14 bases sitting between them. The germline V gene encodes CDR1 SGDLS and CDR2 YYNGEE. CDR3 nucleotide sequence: TGTGCCAGCAGCCCTTTCGCGGGGTACTACAATGAGCAGTTCTTC. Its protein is CASSPFAGYYNEQFF.

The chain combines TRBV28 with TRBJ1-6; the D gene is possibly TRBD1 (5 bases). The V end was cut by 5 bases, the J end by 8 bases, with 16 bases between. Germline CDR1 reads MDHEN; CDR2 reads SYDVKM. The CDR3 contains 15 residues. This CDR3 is CASSGALGRDSPLHF. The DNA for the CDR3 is TGTGCCAGCAGTGGGGCATTAGGTCGGGATTCACCCCTCCACTTT.

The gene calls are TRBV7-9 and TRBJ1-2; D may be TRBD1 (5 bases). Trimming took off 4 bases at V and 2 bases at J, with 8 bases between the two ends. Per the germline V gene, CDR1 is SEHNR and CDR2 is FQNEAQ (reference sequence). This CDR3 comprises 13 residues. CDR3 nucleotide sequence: TGTGCCAGCAGCTCCAGGGAAAACTATGGCTACACCTTC. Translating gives CASSSRENYGYTF.

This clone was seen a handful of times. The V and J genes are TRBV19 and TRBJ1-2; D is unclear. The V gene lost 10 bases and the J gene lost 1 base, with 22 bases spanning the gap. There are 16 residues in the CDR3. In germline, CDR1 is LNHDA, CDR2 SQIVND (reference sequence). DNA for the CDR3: TGTGCCACGATACCGGGAGGCCTGAAAGATAACTATGGCTACACCTTC. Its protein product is CATIPGGLKDNYGYTF.

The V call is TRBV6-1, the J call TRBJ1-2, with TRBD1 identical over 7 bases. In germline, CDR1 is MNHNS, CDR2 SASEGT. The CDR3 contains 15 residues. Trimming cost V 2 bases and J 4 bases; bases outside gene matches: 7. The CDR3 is CASSELRQGGYGYTF. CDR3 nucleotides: TGTGCCAGCAGTGAATTACGACAGGGAGGCTATGGCTACACCTTC.

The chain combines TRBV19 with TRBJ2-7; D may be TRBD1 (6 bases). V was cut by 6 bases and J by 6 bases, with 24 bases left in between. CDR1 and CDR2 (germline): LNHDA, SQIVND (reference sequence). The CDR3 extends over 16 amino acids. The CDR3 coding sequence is TGTGCCAGTAGCGTCGCCCAAGACAGGATGCTGCGCGAGCAGTACTTC. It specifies CASSVAQDRMLREQYF.

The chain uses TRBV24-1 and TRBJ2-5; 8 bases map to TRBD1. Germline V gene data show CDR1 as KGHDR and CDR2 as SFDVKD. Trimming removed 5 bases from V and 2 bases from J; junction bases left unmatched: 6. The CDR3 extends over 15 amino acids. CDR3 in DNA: TGTGCCACCAGTGCCACGGGACAGGCGCAAGAGACCCAGTACTTC. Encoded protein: CATSATGQAQETQYF.

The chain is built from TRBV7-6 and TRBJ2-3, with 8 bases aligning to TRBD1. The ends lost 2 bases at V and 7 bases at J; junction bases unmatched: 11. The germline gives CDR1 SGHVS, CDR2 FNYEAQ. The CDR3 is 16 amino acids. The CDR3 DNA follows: TGTGCCAGCAGCTTAACTCGGCCAGGGGGCAAGAATACGCAGTATTTT. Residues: CASSLTRPGGKNTQYF. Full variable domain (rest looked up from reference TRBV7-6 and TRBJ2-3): GAGVSQSPRYKVTKRGQDVALRCDPISGHVSLYWYRQALGQGPEFLTYFNYEAQQDKSGLPNDRFSAERPEGSISTLTIQRTEQRDSAMYRCASSLTRPGGKNTQYFGPGTRLTVL.

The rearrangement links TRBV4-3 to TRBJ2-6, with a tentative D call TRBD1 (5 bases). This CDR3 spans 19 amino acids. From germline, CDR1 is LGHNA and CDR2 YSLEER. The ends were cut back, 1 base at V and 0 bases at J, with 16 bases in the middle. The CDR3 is CASSQVGVKGISGANVLTF. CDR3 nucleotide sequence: TGCGCCAGCAGCCAAGTAGGGGTCAAGGGGATCTCTGGGGCCAACGTCCTGACTTTC.

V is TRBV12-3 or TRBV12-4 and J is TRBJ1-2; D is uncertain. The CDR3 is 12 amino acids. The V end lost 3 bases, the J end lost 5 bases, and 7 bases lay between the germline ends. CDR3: CASSFGLYGYTF. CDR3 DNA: TGTGCCAGCAGTTTTGGTTTGTATGGCTACACCTTC.

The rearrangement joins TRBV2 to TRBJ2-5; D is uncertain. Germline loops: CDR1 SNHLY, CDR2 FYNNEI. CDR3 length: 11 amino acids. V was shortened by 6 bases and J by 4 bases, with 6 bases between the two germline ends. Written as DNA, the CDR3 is TGTGCCAGCAGCGTGGGAGAGACCCAGTACTTC. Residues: CASSVGETQYF.

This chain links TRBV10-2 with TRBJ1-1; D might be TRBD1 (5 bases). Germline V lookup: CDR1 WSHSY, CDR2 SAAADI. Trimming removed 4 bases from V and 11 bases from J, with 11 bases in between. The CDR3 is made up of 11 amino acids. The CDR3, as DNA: TGCGCCAGCAGTGGACAGTCAGGGGCTTTCTTT. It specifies CASSGQSGAFF.

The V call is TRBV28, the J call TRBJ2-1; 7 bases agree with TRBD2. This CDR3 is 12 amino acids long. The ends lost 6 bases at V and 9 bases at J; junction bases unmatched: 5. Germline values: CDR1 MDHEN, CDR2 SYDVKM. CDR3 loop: CASRPPGGEQFF. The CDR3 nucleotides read TGTGCCAGCAGACCCCCGGGGGGTGAGCAGTTCTTC.

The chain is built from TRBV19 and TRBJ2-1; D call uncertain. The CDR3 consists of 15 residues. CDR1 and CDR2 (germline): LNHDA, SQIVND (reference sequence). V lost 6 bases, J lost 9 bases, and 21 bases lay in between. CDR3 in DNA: TGTGCCAGTAGCTATAATCCGTTGAGTGGGCCTGAGCAGTTCTTC. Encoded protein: CASSYNPLSGPEQFF. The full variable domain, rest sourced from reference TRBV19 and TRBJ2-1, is DGGITQSPKYLFRKEGQNVTLSCEQNLNHDAMYWYRQDPGQGLRLIYYSQIVNDFQKGDIAEGYSVSREKKESFPLTVTSAQKNPTAFYLCASSYNPLSGPEQFFGPGTRLTVL.

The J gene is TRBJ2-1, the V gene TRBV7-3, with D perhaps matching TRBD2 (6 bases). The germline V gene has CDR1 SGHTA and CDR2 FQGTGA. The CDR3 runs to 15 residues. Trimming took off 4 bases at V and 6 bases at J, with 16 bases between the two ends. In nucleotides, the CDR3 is TGTGCCAGCAGCTACGGACCCTCCGGGGGCAATGAGCAGTTCTTC. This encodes CASSYGPSGGNEQFF.

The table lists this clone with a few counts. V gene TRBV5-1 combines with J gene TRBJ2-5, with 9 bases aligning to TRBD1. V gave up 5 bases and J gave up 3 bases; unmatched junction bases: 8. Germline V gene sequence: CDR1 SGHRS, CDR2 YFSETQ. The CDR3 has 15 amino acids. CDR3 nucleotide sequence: TGCGCCAGCAGTCAACAGGGGGCCTGGGAAGAGACCCAGTACTTC. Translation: CASSQQGAWEETQYF.

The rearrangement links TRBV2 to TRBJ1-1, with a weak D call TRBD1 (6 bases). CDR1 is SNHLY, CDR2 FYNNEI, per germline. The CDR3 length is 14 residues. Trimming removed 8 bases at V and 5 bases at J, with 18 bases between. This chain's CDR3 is CASLTRGMETEAFF. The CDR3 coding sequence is TGTGCCAGCCTAACAAGGGGGATGGAGACTGAAGCTTTCTTT.

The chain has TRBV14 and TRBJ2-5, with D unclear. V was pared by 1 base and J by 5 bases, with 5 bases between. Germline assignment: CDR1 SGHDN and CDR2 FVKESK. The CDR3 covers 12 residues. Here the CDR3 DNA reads TGTGCCAGCAGCCAAGTCCAGGAGACCCAGTACTTC. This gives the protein CASSQVQETQYF.

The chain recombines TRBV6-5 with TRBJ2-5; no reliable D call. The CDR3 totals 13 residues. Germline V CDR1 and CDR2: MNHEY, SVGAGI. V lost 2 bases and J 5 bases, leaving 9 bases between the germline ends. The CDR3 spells CASSYVSRETQYF. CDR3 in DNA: TGTGCCAGCAGTTACGTCTCCCGGGAGACCCAGTACTTC.

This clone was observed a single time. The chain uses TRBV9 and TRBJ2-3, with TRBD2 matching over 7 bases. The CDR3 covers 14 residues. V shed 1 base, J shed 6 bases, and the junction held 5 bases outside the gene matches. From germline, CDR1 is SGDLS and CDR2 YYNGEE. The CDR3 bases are TGTGCCAGCAGCGTATCGGGAGCGGGGGATACGCAGTATTTT. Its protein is CASSVSGAGDTQYF.

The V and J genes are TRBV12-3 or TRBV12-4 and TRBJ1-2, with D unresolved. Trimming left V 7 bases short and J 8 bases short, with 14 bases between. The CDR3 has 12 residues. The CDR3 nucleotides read TGTGCCAGCACCACGGATCCCAGAGGCTACACCTTC. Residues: CASTTDPRGYTF.

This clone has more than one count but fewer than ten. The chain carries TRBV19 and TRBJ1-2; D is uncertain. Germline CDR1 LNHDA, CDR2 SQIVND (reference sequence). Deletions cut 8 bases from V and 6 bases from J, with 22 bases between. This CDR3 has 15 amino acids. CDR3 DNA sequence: TGTGCCAGTGAAAACATCTTCCCCTTACGGAATGGCTACACCTTC. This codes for CASENIFPLRNGYTF.